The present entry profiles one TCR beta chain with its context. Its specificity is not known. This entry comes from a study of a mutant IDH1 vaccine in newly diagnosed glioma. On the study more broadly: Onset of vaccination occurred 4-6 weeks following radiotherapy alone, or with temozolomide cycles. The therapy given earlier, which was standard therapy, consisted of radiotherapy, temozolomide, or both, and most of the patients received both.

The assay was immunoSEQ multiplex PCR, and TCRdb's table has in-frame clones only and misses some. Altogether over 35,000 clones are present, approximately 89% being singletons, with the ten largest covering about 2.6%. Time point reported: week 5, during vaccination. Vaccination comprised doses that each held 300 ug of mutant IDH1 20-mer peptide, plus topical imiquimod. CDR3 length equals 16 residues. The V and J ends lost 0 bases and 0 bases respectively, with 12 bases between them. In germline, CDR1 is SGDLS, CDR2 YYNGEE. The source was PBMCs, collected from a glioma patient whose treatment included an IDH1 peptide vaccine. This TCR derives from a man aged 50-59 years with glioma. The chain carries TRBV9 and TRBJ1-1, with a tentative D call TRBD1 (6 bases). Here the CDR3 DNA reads TGTGCCAGCAGCGTAGTTCCAGGGGTAATGAACACTGAAGCTTTCTTT. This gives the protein CASSVVPGVMNTEAFF.